One sample yielded the 31 T cell receptor beta chains listed below, sequenced in a study of somatic mutations in cytotoxic T cells in rheumatoid arthritis. Measured with immunoSEQ multiplex PCR; TCRdb has only the in-frame clones, and not every one. The data contain roughly 15,000 clones, roughly 79% of them seen just once; the ten biggest clones take up about 21%. Specimen: CD8+ T cells sorted from blood. The receptors stem from an adult with rheumatoid arthritis.

The rearrangement links TRBV15 to TRBJ2-5; possible D gene TRBD1, 5 bases. Between the trimmed V and J ends, which lost 1 base and 1 base, there was a span of 19 bases. The CDR3 is 18 residues long. Germline V gene sequence: CDR1 LNHNV, CDR2 YYDKDF (reference sequence). The CDR3 protein is CATSRVPPPGHSQETQYF. In DNA, the CDR3 is TGTGCCACCAGCAGAGTTCCCCCACCCGGACATAGCCAAGAGACCCAGTACTTC.

The V and J genes are TRBV7-9 and TRBJ2-5, with 12 bases matching TRBD2. Germline V gene lookup returns CDR1 SEHNR and CDR2 FQNEAQ (reference sequence). The CDR3 length is 16 residues. V gave up 8 bases and J gave up 4 bases; unmatched junction bases: 11. Here the CDR3 reads CASRADKGLAGETQYF. CDR3 nucleotide sequence: TGTGCCAGCCGAGCCGATAAGGGACTAGCGGGAGAGACCCAGTACTTC.

The V gene is TRBV7-8, the J gene TRBJ2-3, with D unresolved. Germline CDR1 is SGHVS and CDR2 is FQNEAQ. Between the trimmed V and J ends, which lost 0 bases and 2 bases, there was a span of 12 bases. CDR3 length: 16 residues. The CDR3 spells CASSLATGQATDTQYF. CDR3 bases: TGTGCCAGCAGCTTAGCGACTGGCCAAGCCACAGATACGCAGTATTTT.

This clone was detected only a few times. The chain couples TRBV19 to TRBJ2-7, with 10 bases identical to TRBD1. V gave up 3 bases and J gave up 3 bases; unmatched junction bases: 5. In germline, CDR1 is LNHDA, CDR2 SQIVND (reference sequence). CDR3 size: 15 residues. CDR3 DNA sequence: TGTGCCAGTAGTATGGATTGGGACAGGGGCTACGAGCAGTACTTC. It specifies CASSMDWDRGYEQYF.

The genes are TRBV7-9 and TRBJ1-2; D uncertain. V was trimmed by 5 bases and J by 6 bases, leaving 13 bases between them. The CDR3 is 13 amino acids. CDR1 is SEHNR, CDR2 FQNEAQ, per germline (reference sequence). CDR3 protein: CASSPPDRHGYTF. The DNA of the CDR3 is TGTGCCAGCAGCCCTCCGGACCGGCATGGCTACACCTTC.

The chain links TRBV5-1 to TRBJ1-6; 7 bases align to TRBD1. CDR3 length equals 14 residues. The V gene's germline CDR1 is SGHRS and CDR2 YFSETQ. With V trimmed by 4 bases and J by 4 bases, 2 bases remained unmatched. CDR3: CASSQTGYNSPLHF. CDR3 sequence (DNA): TGCGCCAGCAGCCAGACAGGGTATAATTCACCCCTCCACTTT.

The chain links TRBV27 to TRBJ2-7; 7 bases line up with TRBD1. CDR1 is MNHEY, CDR2 SMNVEV, per germline (reference sequence). The CDR3 is 13 amino acids. Losses at the gene ends were 3 bases for V and 3 bases for J; bases not matched to a gene: 2. CDR3 region: CASSFPGGYEQYF. CDR3 bases: TGTGCCAGCAGTTTCCCAGGGGGCTACGAGCAGTACTTC.

This clone was counted between two and nine times. The V call is TRBV11-2, the J call TRBJ1-5; the match to TRBD1 covers 9 bases. With V trimmed by 3 bases and J by 6 bases, 6 bases remained unmatched. From germline, CDR1 is SGHAT and CDR2 FQNNGV. The CDR3 has 15 residues. The CDR3 loop is CASSLGTGFRQPQHF. The CDR3 DNA reads TGTGCCAGCAGCTTGGGGACAGGGTTTCGTCAGCCCCAGCATTTT. Using reference TRBV11-2 and TRBJ1-5 for the parts outside the CDR3, the full variable domain is EAGVAQSPRYKIIEKRQSVAFWCNPISGHATLYWYQQILGQGPKLLIQFQNNGVVDDSQLPKDRFSAERLKGVDSTLKIQPAKLEDSAVYLCASSLGTGFRQPQHFGDGTRLSIL.

This clone has just one count. The rearrangement joins TRBV14 to TRBJ2-1; a weak D match, TRBD2 (5 bases). Trimming took 0 bases from V and 8 from J, leaving 11 bases between them. The CDR3 covers 14 residues. In germline, CDR1 is SGHDN, CDR2 FVKESK. Here the CDR3 reads CASSQELVLDEQFF. The CDR3 nucleotides are TGTGCCAGCAGCCAAGAACTAGTCCTCGATGAGCAGTTCTTC.

The gene calls are TRBV4-1 and TRBJ2-7; tentatively, D is TRBD1 (5 bases). Germline values: CDR1 MGHRA, CDR2 YSYEKL. The V and J ends lost 0 bases and 12 bases respectively, with 18 bases between them. The CDR3 extends over 14 amino acids. The CDR3 loop is CASSQDSPGSFTYF. CDR3 DNA sequence: TGCGCCAGCAGCCAAGATAGCCCAGGGTCGTTCACGTACTTC.

This chain links TRBV30 with TRBJ2-7; D not certain. Germline values: CDR1 GTSNPN, CDR2 SVGIG (reference sequence). The V end was cut by 3 bases, the J end by 2 bases, with 14 bases between. This CDR3 spans 14 amino acids. CDR3 sequence: CAWRTSDRPYEQYF. CDR3 nucleotide sequence: TGTGCCTGGAGAACCAGCGACCGGCCCTACGAGCAGTACTTC.

This chain uses TRBV2 with TRBJ1-1; D gene unclear. The CDR3 runs 13 residues. CDR1 and CDR2 from the germline V gene are SNHLY and FYNNEI. Trimming shortened V by 5 bases and J by 1 base, and 8 bases separated the two germline ends. The CDR3 protein is CASSIGRNTEAFF. The CDR3 bases are TGTGCCAGCAGTATAGGGAGGAACACTGAAGCTTTCTTT. The variable domain in full, completed from reference TRBV2 and TRBJ1-1, reads EPEVTQTPSHQVTQMGQEVILRCVPISNHLYFYWYRQILGQKVEFLVSFYNNEISEKSEIFDDQFSVERPDGSNFTLKIRSTKLEDSAMYFCASSIGRNTEAFFGQGTRLTVV.

The chain has TRBV6-1 and TRBJ2-7; D is uncertain. Trimming took off 0 bases at V and 2 bases at J, with 11 bases between the two ends. This CDR3 contains 15 residues. The germline V gene encodes CDR1 MNHNS and CDR2 SASEGT. In nucleotides, the CDR3 is TGTGCCAGCAGTGAAGCGGATAGTCAGGCCTACGAGCAGTACTTC. Protein sequence: CASSEADSQAYEQYF.

CDR3 region: CASSVGGGAYEQYF. DNA for the CDR3: TGTGCCAGCAGCGTAGGGGGGGGAGCCTACGAGCAGTACTTC. The chain carries TRBV9 and TRBJ2-7, with 7 bases fitting TRBD2. The germline V gene encodes CDR1 SGDLS and CDR2 YYNGEE. Trimming at V came to 0 bases and at J to 2 bases, leaving 2 bases not matched to a gene. The length of the CDR3 is 14 residues.

This clone was recorded only once. The rearrangement joins TRBV9 to TRBJ2-7; D not certain. V was pared by 4 bases and J by 2 bases, with 13 bases between. CDR1 SGDLS and CDR2 YYNGEE come from the germline V gene. CDR3 length: 14 amino acids. CDR3 in amino acids: CASSTQTETYEQYF. In nucleotides, the CDR3 is TGTGCCAGCAGCACCCAGACGGAGACCTACGAGCAGTACTTC.

V is TRBV19 and J is TRBJ2-7; unclear D gene. The CDR3 has 13 amino acids. V gave up 3 bases and J gave up 4 bases, with 10 bases separating them. Germline loops: CDR1 LNHDA, CDR2 SQIVND (reference sequence). In nucleotides, the CDR3 is TGTGCCAGTAGTATGACGGTGAGATACGAGCAGTACTTC. Protein: CASSMTVRYEQYF.

This rearrangement joins TRBV27 to TRBJ1-6; D call uncertain. V lost 5 bases and J lost 2, with 1 base in between. CDR1 is MNHEY and CDR2 is SMNVEV in the germline V gene (reference sequence). The CDR3 consists of 12 residues. The CDR3 loop is CASSPYNSPLHF. The CDR3 DNA reads as TGTGCCAGCAGTCCCTATAATTCACCCCTCCACTTT.

The chain is built from TRBV27 and TRBJ2-1; D is possibly TRBD2 (6 bases). CDR3 size: 15 residues. V gave up 3 bases and J gave up 5 bases, with 14 bases separating them. Germline values: CDR1 MNHEY, CDR2 SMNVEV (reference sequence). CDR3 bases: TGTGCCAGCAGTTTGGTTAGCGGACCAGACAATGAGCAGTTCTTC. Its translation is CASSLVSGPDNEQFF.

This chain uses TRBV5-4 with TRBJ2-7; no firm D call. Germline V CDR1 and CDR2: SGHNT, YYREEE (reference sequence). The CDR3 extends over 14 amino acids. With 4 bases removed from V and 4 bases from J, the gap between germline ends came to 15 bases. This chain's CDR3 is CASSAVVGSYEQYF. The CDR3 region has the DNA TGTGCCAGCAGCGCTGTAGTCGGATCGTACGAGCAGTACTTC.

This chain links TRBV7-9 with TRBJ1-3; no clear D. The germline gives CDR1 SEHNR, CDR2 FQNEAQ (reference sequence). The CDR3 length is 14 residues. The V and J ends lost 4 bases and 0 bases respectively, with 7 bases between them. CDR3 coding DNA: TGTGCCAGCAGCTCGATCACCTCTGGAAACACCATATATTTT. It yields the protein CASSSITSGNTIYF.

CDR3 region: CASSYFQGSITDTQYF. The DNA of the CDR3 is TGTGCCAGCAGTTACTTTCAGGGATCGATCACAGATACGCAGTATTTT. This chain links TRBV6-6 with TRBJ2-3; weak D call: TRBD1 (5 bases). Germline-derived CDR1 and CDR2 are MNHNY and SVGAGI (reference sequence). V lost 1 base and J lost 2, with 13 bases in between. This CDR3 has 16 residues.

The V call is TRBV13, the J call TRBJ1-1; tentative D call: TRBD1 (5 bases). V was cut by 1 base and J by 4 bases, with 7 bases left in between. The CDR3 is made up of 13 amino acids. The germline V gene encodes CDR1 PRHDT and CDR2 FYEKMQ (reference sequence). CDR3 bases: TGTGCCAGCAGCTTAGTGGGGGTCACTGAAGCTTTCTTT. Translation gives CASSLVGVTEAFF.

This clone has only a few counts. This chain links TRBV7-9 with TRBJ2-5, with unresolved D. The CDR3 has 13 residues. Trimming shortened V by 1 base and J by 4 bases, and 7 bases separated the two germline ends. Germline CDR1 is SEHNR and CDR2 is FQNEAQ (reference sequence). CDR3 nucleotide sequence: TGTGCCAGCAGCTTAGGAATTGCAGAGACCCAGTACTTC. Translation: CASSLGIAETQYF.

This clone was counted between two and nine times. The V call is TRBV7-9, the J call TRBJ1-6, with D possibly being TRBD1 (6 bases). Germline CDR1 is SEHNR and CDR2 is FQNEAQ (reference sequence). The CDR3 runs to 14 residues. Trimming removed 3 bases from V and 7 bases from J, with 10 bases in between. The DNA for the CDR3 is TGTGCCAGCAGCTTCGCTCAGGGGAATTCACCCCTCCACTTT. This codes for CASSFAQGNSPLHF.

The rearrangement joins TRBV6-6 to TRBJ2-1, with D maybe TRBD2 (6 bases). Trimming stripped 0 bases from V and 6 bases from J, with 9 bases between. Germline V gene lookup returns CDR1 MNHNY and CDR2 SVGAGI (reference sequence). This CDR3 spans 14 amino acids. This chain's CDR3 is CASSYSGGGNEQFF. CDR3 sequence (DNA): TGTGCCAGCAGTTACTCCGGGGGTGGCAATGAGCAGTTCTTC.

The chain is built from TRBV5-1 and TRBJ2-1; 7 bases agree with TRBD1. Germline V lookup: CDR1 SGHRS, CDR2 YFSETQ. The CDR3 extends over 17 amino acids. V was clipped by 2 bases and J by 0 bases; unmatched bases: 8. Here the CDR3 reads CASSFKTGTSSYNEQFF. DNA of the CDR3: TGCGCCAGCAGCTTTAAGACAGGGACGAGCTCCTACAATGAGCAGTTCTTC.

The chain links TRBV6-5 to TRBJ1-5, with D perhaps matching TRBD1 (5 bases). The germline V gene encodes CDR1 MNHEY and CDR2 SVGAGI. V lost 4 bases, J lost 6 bases, and 13 bases lay in between. The CDR3 loop spans 14 amino acids. The CDR3 protein is CASSLGMGGQPQHF. The CDR3 DNA follows: TGTGCCAGCAGTTTAGGAATGGGGGGTCAGCCCCAGCATTTT.

The count of this clone is one. The V and J genes are TRBV5-1 and TRBJ2-3, with D unresolved. The CDR3 is 15 amino acids. Trimming removed 0 bases at V and 0 bases at J, with 8 bases between. Per the germline V gene, CDR1 is SGHRS and CDR2 is YFSETQ. CDR3 region: CASSLGPISTDTQYF. In nucleotides, the CDR3 is TGCGCCAGCAGCTTGGGTCCAATTAGCACAGATACGCAGTATTTT. Variable domain in full (rest from reference TRBV5-1 and TRBJ2-3): KAGVTQTPRYLIKTRGQQVTLSCSPISGHRSVSWYQQTPGQGLQFLFEYFSETQRNKGNFPGRFSGRQFSNSRSEMNVSTLELGDSALYLCASSLGPISTDTQYFGPGTRLTVL.

The chain is built from TRBV5-1 and TRBJ2-3; 9 bases match TRBD2. V shed 0 bases and J 0 bases; nucleotides not matched to a gene: 8. This CDR3 is built from 18 residues. Germline CDR1 SGHRS, CDR2 YFSETQ. This CDR3 is CASSLEGLASSSTDTQYF. CDR3 sequence (DNA): TGCGCCAGCAGCTTGGAGGGACTAGCATCCTCTAGCACAGATACGCAGTATTTT.

This clone was seen a single time. The CDR3 nucleotides are TGTGCCAGCAGCTGGGACATGAACACTGAAGCTTTCTTT. Protein: CASSWDMNTEAFF. This chain links TRBV7-9 with TRBJ1-1, with D possibly being TRBD1 (6 bases). Trimming removed 4 bases at V and 0 bases at J, with 6 bases between. CDR3 size: 13 residues. Germline V lookup: CDR1 SEHNR, CDR2 FQNEAQ (reference sequence). The complete variable domain, with remaining parts taken from reference TRBV7-9 and TRBJ1-1, reads DTGVSQNPRHKITKRGQNVTFRCDPISEHNRLYWYRQTLGQGPEFLTYFQNEAQLEKSRLLSDRFSAERPKGSFSTLEIQRTEQGDSAMYLCASSWDMNTEAFFGQGTRLTVV.

This clone was detected once. This chain links TRBV27 with TRBJ2-7; TRBD2 is a possible D gene (5 bases). CDR1 and CDR2 (germline): MNHEY, SMNVEV (reference sequence). This CDR3 has 15 residues. V was cut by 7 bases and J by 0 bases, with 16 bases left in between. The CDR3 coding sequence is TGTGCCAGCACATCGGCCGGGGAAAGCTCCTACGAGCAGTACTTC. It is translated as CASTSAGESSYEQYF.